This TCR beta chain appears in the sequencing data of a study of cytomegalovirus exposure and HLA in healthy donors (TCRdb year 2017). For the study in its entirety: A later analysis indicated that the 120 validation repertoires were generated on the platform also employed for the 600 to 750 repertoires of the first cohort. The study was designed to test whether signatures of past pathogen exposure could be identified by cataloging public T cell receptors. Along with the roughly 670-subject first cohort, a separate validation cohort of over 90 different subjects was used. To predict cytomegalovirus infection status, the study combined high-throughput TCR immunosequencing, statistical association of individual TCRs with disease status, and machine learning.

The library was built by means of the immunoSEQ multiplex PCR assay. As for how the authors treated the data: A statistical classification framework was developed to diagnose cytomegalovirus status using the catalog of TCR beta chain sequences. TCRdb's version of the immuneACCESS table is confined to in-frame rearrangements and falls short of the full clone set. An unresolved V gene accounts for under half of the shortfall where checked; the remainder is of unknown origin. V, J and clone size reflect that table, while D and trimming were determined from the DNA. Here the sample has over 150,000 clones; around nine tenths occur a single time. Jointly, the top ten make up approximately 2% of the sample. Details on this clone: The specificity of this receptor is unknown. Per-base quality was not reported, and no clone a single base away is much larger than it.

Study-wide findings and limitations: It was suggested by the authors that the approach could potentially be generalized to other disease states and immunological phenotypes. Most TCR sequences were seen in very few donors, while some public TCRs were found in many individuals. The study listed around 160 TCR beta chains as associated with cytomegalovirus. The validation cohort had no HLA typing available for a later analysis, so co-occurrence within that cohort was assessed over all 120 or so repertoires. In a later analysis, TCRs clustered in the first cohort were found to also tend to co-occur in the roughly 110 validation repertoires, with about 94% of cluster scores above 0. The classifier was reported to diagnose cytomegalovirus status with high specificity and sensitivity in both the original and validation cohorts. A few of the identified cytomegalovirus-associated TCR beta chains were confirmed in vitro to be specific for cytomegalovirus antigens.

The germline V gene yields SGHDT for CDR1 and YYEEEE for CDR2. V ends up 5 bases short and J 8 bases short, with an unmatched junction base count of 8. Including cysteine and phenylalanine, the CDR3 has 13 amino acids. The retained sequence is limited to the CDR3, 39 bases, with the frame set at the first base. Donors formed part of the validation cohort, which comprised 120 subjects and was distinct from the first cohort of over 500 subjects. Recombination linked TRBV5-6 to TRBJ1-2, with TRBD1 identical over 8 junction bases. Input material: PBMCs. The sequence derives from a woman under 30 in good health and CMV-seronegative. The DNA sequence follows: TGTGCCAGCAGTTCAACGGACAGGGTGGGCTACACCTTC. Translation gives CASSSTDRVGYTF.